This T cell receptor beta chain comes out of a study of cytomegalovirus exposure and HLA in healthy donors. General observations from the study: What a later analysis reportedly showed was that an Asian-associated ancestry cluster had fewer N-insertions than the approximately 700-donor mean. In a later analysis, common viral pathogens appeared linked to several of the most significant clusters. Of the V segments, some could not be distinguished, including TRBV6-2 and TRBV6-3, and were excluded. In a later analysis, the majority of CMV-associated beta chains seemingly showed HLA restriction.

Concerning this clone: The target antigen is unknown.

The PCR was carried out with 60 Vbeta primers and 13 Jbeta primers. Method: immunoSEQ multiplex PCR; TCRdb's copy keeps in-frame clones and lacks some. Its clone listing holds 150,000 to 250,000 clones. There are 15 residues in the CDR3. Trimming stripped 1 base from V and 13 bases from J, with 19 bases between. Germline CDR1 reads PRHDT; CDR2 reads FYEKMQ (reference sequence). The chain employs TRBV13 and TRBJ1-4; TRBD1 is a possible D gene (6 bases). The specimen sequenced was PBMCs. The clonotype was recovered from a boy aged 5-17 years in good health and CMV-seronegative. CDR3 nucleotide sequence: TGTGCCAGCAGCTTAGCTTCCGATGAGGGGGATAGACTGTTTTTT. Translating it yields CASSLASDEGDRLFF.